This TCR beta chain comes out of a study of blood T cell repertoires in COVID-19. Background on the study: Sites across the United States, Italy and Spain contributed samples from acute and convalescent COVID-19. The cDNA or gDNA used as material had been derived from T cells, B-cell-depleted T cells, or PBMCs.

There are 14 residues in the CDR3. V shed 6 bases and J 6 bases; nucleotides not matched to a gene: 8. Germline CDR1 and CDR2: MNHNY and SVGAGI (reference sequence). Original methodology: From reference gene primer amplification, estimates of nucleated cell counts were derived. The repertoire was sequenced with immunoSEQ multiplex PCR; TCRdb's copy has only in-frame clones and lacks some. For V, J and clone size, that table is used; D and trimming come from the DNA. Of roughly 150,000 clones listed, around 75% were seen once; the top ten hold about 15%. The source material was peripheral blood. The origin of this receptor is an elderly woman with acute or convalescent COVID-19. J is TRBJ1-5 and V is TRBV6-6; 7 nucleotides agree with TRBD1. The CDR3 bases are TGTGCCAGCAGCGACAGACAGGGCAGTCAGCCCCAGCATTTT. Its translation is CASSDRQGSQPQHF.